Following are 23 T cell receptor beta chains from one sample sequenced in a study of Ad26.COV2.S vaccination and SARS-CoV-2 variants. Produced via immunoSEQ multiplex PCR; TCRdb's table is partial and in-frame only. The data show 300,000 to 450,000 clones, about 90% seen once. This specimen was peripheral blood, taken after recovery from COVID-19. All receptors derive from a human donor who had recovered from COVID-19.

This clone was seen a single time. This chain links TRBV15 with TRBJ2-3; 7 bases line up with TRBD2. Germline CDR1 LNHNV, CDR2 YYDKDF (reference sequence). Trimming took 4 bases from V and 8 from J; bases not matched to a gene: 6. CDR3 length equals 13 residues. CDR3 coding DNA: TGTGCCACCAGCATGGGCTCGGGAGGTACGCAGTATTTT. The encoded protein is CATSMGSGGTQYF. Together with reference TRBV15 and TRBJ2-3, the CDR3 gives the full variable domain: DAMVIQNPRYQVTQFGKPVTLSCSQTLNHNVMYWYQQKSSQAPKLLFHYYDKDFNNEADTPDNFQSRRPNTSFCFLDIRSPGLGDTAMYLCATSMGSGGTQYFGPGTRLTVL.

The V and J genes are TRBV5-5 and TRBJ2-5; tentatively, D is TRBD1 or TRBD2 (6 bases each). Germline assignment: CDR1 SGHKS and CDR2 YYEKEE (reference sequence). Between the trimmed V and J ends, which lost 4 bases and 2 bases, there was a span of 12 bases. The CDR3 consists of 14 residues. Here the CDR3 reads CASSRGDLQETQYF. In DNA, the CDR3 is TGTGCCAGCAGCAGGGGGGACTTACAAGAGACCCAGTACTTC.

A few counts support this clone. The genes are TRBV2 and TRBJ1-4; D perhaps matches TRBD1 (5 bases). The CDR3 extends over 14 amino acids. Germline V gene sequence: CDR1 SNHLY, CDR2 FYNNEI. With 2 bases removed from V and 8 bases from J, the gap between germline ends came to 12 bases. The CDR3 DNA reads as TGTGCCAGCAGTGAAAGACAGTTCTACGAAAAACTGTTTTTT. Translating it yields CASSERQFYEKLFF.

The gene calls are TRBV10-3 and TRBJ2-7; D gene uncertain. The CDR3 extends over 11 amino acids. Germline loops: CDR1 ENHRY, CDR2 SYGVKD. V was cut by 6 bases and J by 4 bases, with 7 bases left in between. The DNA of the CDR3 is TGTGCCATCAGAGGTAAATACGAGCAGTACTTC. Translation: CAIRGKYEQYF.

The CDR3: CASRGGGAHEQYF. The CDR3 DNA reads TGTGCCAGCAGGGGCGGGGGGGCACACGAGCAGTACTTC. This rearrangement joins TRBV6-5 to TRBJ2-7; TRBD2 agrees at 9 bases. The J segment lost 5 bases and the V segment lost 6 bases, leaving 5 bases of the junction unmatched. Germline V gene sequence: CDR1 MNHEY, CDR2 SVGAGI. The CDR3 is made up of 13 amino acids.

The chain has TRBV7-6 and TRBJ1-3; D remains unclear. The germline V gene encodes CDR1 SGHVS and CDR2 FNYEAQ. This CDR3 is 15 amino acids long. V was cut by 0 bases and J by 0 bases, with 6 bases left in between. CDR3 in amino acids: CASSLAGISGNTIYF. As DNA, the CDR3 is TGTGCCAGCAGCTTAGCGGGGATCTCTGGAAACACCATATATTTT.

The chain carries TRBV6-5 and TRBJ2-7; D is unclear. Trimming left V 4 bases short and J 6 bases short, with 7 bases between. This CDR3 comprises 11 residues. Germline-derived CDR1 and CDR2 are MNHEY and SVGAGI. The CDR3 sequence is CASSSMGEQYF. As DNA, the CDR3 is TGTGCCAGCAGTTCCATGGGCGAGCAGTACTTC.

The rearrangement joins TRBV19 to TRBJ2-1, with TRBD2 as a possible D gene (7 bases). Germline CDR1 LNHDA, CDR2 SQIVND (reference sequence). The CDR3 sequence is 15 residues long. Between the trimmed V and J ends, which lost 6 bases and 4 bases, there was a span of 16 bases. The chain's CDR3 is CASRGGQPVYNEQFF. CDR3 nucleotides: TGTGCCAGTAGGGGGGGGCAGCCGGTTTACAATGAGCAGTTCTTC.

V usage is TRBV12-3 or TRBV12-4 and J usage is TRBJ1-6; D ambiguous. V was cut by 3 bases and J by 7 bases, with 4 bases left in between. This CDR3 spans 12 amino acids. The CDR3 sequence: CASSFPNSPLHF. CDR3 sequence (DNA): TGTGCCAGCAGTTTCCCCAATTCACCCCTCCACTTT.

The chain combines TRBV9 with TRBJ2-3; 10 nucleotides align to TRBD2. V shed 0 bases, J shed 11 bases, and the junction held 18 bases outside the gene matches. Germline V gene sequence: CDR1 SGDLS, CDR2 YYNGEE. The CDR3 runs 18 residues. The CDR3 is CASSVAPGETSGRRGQYF. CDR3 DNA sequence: TGTGCCAGCAGCGTAGCCCCCGGGGAGACTAGCGGGCGCCGTGGGCAGTATTTT.

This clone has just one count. The CDR3 bases are TGCGCCAGCAGCAGTGACAGAGCCTCTGGAAACACCATATATTTT. This sequence encodes CASSSDRASGNTIYF. V and J are TRBV5-1 and TRBJ1-3; D is perhaps TRBD1 (5 bases). V lost 4 bases and J lost 0, with 11 bases in between. In germline, CDR1 is SGHRS, CDR2 YFSETQ. The CDR3 totals 15 residues.

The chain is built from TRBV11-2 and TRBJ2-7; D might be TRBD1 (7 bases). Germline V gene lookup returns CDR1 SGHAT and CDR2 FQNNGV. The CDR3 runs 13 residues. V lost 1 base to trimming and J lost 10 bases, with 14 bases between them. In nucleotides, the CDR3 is TGTGCCAGCAGCTTAGGGTACAGGGGACTCCAGTACTTC. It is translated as CASSLGYRGLQYF.

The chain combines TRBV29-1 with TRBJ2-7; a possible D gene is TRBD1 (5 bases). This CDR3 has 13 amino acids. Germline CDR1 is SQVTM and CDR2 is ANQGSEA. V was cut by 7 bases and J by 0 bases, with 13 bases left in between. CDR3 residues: CSAQWGSSYEQYF. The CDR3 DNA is TGCAGCGCCCAGTGGGGCAGCTCCTACGAGCAGTACTTC.

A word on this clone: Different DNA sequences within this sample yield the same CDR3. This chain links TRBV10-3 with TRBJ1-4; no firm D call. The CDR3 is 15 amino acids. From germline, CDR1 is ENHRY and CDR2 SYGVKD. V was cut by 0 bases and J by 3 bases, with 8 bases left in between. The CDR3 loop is CAISESPEANEKLFF. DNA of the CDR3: TGTGCCATCAGTGAGTCACCGGAGGCTAATGAAAAACTGTTTTTT.

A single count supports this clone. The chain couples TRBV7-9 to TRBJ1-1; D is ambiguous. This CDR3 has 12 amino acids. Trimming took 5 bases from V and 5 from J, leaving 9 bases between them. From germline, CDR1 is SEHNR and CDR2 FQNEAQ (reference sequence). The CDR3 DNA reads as TGTGCCAGCAGCCCGGATGGGACTGAAGCTTTCTTT. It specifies CASSPDGTEAFF.

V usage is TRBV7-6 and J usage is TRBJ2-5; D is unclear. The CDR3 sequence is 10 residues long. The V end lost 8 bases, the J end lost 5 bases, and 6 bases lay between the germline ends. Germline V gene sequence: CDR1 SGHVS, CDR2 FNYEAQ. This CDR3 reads CASGWETQYF. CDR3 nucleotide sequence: TGTGCCAGCGGTTGGGAGACCCAGTACTTC.

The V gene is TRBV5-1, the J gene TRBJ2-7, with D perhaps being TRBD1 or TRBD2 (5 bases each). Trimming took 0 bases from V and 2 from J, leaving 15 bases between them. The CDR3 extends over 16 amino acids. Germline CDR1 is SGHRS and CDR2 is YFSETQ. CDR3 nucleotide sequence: TGCGCCAGCAGCTTGGCCCTGGCCGGGGCCCCCTACGAGCAGTACTTC. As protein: CASSLALAGAPYEQYF.

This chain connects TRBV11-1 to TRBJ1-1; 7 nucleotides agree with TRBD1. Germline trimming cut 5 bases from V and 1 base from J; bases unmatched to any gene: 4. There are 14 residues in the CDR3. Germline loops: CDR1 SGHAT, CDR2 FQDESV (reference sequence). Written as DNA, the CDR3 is TGTGCCAGCAGCCCACAGGGGCCGAACACTGAAGCTTTCTTT. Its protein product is CASSPQGPNTEAFF.

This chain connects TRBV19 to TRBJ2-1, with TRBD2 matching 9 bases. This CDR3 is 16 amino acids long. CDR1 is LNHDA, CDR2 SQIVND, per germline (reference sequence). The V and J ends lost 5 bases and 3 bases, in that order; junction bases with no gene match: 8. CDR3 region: CASSLRAGGSYNEQFF. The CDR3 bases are TGTGCCAGTAGTCTACGAGCGGGGGGCAGCTACAATGAGCAGTTCTTC.

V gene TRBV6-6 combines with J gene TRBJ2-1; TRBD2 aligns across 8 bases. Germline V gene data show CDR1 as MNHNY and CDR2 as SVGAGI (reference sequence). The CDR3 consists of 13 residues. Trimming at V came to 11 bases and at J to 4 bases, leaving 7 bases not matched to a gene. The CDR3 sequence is CALGGGRYNEQFF. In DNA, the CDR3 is TGTGCCCTCGGGGGGGGGCGTTACAATGAGCAGTTCTTC.

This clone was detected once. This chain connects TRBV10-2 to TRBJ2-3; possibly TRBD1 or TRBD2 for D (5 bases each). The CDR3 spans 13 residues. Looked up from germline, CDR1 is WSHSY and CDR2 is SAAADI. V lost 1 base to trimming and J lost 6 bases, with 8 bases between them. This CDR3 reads CASSEYGADTQYF. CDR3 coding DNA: TGCGCCAGCAGTGAGTACGGGGCCGATACGCAGTATTTT.

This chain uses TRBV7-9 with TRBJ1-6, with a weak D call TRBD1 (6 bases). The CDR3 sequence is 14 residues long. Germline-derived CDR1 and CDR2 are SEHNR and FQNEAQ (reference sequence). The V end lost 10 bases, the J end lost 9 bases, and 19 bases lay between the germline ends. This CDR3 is CATQGGGQSSPLHF. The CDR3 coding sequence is TGTGCCACCCAAGGGGGGGGGCAGAGTTCACCCCTCCACTTT.

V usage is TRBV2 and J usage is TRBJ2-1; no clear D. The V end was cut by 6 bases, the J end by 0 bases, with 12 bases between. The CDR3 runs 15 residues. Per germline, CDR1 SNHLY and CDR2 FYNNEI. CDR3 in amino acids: CASRATASSYNEQFF. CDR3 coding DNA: TGTGCCAGCAGGGCTACAGCGAGCTCCTACAATGAGCAGTTCTTC.